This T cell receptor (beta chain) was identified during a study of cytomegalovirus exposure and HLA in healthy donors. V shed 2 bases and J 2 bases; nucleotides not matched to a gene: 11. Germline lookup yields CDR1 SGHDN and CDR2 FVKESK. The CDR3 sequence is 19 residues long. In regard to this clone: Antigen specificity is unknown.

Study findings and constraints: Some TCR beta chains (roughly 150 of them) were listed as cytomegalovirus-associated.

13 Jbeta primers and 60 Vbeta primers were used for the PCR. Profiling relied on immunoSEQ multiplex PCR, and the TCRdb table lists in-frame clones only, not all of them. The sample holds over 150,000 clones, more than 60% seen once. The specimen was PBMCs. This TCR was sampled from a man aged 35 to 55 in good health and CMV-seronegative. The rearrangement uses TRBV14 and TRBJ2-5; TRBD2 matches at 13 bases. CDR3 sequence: CASSQHAWLLAGGQETQYF. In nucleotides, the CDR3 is TGTGCCAGCAGCCAACACGCATGGCTACTAGCGGGGGGGCAAGAGACCCAGTACTTC.